Below, 3 T cell receptor beta chains from the same sample are listed, as sequenced in a study of CD8 T cells in Susac syndrome. A quantity of about 0.5 to 1 ug RNA underwent reverse transcription using random hexamers. TCRdb processed the immunoSEQ multiplex PCR reads anew with MiXCR; each CDR3 protein has one entry. The repertoire consists of some 190,000 distinct CDR3 sequences, with 90% to 95% occurring once and the leading ten covering 0.095% to 0.12%. Source material: CD4+ T cells from PBMCs. The receptor set was obtained from a human donor in good health.

This sequence joins TRBV5-1 and TRBJ1-2; 9 bases fit TRBD1. Germline V gives CDR1 SGHRS, CDR2 YFSETQ. This CDR3 has 14 residues. J gave up 7 bases and V 0 bases, and 4 bases lay outside the gene matches. CDR3 bases: TGCGCCAGCAGCTTGGTGGGGGACAGGGTTGGCTACACCTTC. Its protein product is CASSLVGDRVGYTF.

The chain carries TRBV20-1 and TRBJ1-6, with 7 bases aligning to TRBD1. J was trimmed by 9 bases and V by 2 bases; bases with no gene match: 10. The length of the CDR3 is 15 residues. Germline values: CDR1 DFQATT, CDR2 SNEGSKA (reference sequence). Here the CDR3 reads CSARPRTGPGSPLHF. In nucleotides, the CDR3 is TGCAGTGCTAGACCCCGGACAGGTCCCGGTTCACCCCTCCACTTT.

The chain combines TRBV19 with TRBJ2-4; 7 bases line up with TRBD1. The trim removed 8 bases at V and 9 bases at J, leaving 13 bases unmatched. The CDR3 runs to 14 residues. Germline CDR1 and CDR2: LNHDA and SQIVND (reference sequence). The DNA for the CDR3 is TGTGCCAGTCAGAGGAACAGGGGTGGGAGCATTCAGTACTTC. The encoded protein is CASQRNRGGSIQYF. Filled out from reference TRBV19 and TRBJ2-4, the complete variable domain reads DGGITQSPKYLFRKEGQNVTLSCEQNLNHDAMYWYRQDPGQGLRLIYYSQIVNDFQKGDIAEGYSVSREKKESFPLTVTSAQKNPTAFYLCASQRNRGGSIQYFGAGTRLSVL.